The source of this T cell receptor beta chain is a study of Ad26.COV2.S vaccination and SARS-CoV-2 variants. Looking at the study overall: Intramuscular Ad26.COV2.S doses were given once or twice, 56 days apart.

The CDR3 runs 18 residues. Germline lookup yields CDR1 KGHDR and CDR2 SFDVKD. Between the trimmed V and J ends, which lost 4 bases and 0 bases, there was a span of 15 bases. Whole-study results and caveats: There was a possibility that the TCR breadth and depth analyses underestimated total T cell responses. The placebo group had lower spike-specific TCR breadth than the vaccine recipients did. After vaccination, substantial breadth of spike-specific CD8+ and CD4+ responses was reported.

This clone was observed once. No antigen is known for it. Treatment noted: about 20 received Ad26.COV2.S at low or high dose, single or two shots; roughly five received placebo; per-sample allocation not given. The samples were gathered on day 63 after the first injection of vaccine or placebo. Produced via immunoSEQ multiplex PCR; TCRdb's table is partial and in-frame only. There are around 240,000 clones in the sample; around nine tenths occur only once, and over 8.5% lies in the top ten. The clonotype comes from a person between 18 and 65 years old who received the Ad26.COV2.S COVID-19 vaccine or a placebo. The chain recombines TRBV24-1 with TRBJ2-6; tentatively, D is TRBD2 (5 bases). The starting material was peripheral blood, obtained in a trial of Ad26.COV2.S vaccine versus placebo. This chain's CDR3 is CATSDHNSGISGANVLTF. The CDR3, as DNA: TGTGCCACCAGTGACCATAACTCCGGGATCTCTGGGGCCAACGTCCTGACTTTC.